The clone carrying this T cell receptor (beta chain) has a single count. Trimming at V came to 5 bases and at J to 4 bases, leaving 1 base not matched to a gene. CDR3 size: 13 residues. Germline lookup yields CDR1 MDHEN and CDR2 SYDVKM. This entry is derived from a study of blood T cell repertoires in COVID-19. Study-level background: Sites in the United States, Italy and Spain provided acute and convalescent COVID-19 samples. The analysed material was cDNA or gDNA that came from T cells, B-cell-depleted T cells, or PBMCs.

In the study's own analysis: Researchers report that nucleated cell counts were estimated from reference gene primer amplification. Profiling relied on immunoSEQ multiplex PCR, and the TCRdb table lists in-frame clones only, not all of them. For V, J and clone size, that table is used; D and trimming come from the DNA. The data contain roughly 200,000 clones, over 75% of them seen just once; the ten biggest clones take up roughly 3.5%. Sequencing was carried out using peripheral blood. The chain is built from TRBV28 and TRBJ2-5; 10 bases are shared with TRBD2. This clonotype originated in a man aged 60 to 75 with acute or convalescent COVID-19. The CDR3, as DNA: TGTGCCAGCAGTGTAGCGGGAGGAGAGACCCAGTACTTC. It is translated as CASSVAGGETQYF.